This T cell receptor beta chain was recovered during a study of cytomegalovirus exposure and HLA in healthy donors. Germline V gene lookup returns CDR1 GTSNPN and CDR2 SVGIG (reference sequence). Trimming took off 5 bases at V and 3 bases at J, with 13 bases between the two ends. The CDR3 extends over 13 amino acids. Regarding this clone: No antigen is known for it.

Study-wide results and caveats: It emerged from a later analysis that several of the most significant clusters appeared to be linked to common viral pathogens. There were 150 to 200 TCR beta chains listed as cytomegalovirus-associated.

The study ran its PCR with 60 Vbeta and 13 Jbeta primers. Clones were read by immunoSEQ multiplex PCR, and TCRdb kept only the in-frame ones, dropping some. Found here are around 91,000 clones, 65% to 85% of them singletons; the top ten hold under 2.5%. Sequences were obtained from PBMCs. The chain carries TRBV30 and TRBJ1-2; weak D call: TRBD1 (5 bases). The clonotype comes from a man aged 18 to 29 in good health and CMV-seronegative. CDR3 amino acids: CAWWPPTDYGYTF. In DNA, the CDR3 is TGTGCCTGGTGGCCCCCGACAGACTATGGCTACACCTTC.